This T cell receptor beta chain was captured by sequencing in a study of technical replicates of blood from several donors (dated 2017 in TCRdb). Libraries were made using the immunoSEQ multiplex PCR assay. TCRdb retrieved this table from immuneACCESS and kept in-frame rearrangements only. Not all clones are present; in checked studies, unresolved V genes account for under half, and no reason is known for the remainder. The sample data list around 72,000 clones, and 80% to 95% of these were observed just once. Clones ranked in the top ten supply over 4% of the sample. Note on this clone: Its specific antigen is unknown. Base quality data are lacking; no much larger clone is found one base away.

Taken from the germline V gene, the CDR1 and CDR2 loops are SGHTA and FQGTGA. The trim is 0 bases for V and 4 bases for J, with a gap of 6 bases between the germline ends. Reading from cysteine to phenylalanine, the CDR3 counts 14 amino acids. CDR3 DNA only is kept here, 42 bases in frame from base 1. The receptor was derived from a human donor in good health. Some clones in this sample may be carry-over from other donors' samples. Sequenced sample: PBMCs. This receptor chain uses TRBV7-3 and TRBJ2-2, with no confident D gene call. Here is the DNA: TGTGCCAGCAGCTTAACGGCCTCCACCGGGGAGCTGTTTTTT. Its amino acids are CASSLTASTGELFF.